Below are 20 T cell receptor beta chains sequenced from a single sample in a study of tissue T cells after allogeneic stem cell transplantation (dated by TCRdb to 2022 to 2024). Receptors were amplified or captured by the immunoSEQ multiplex PCR assay. The table comes from immuneACCESS by way of TCRdb, which keeps in-frame sequences with V and J called. Part of the clones is missing from these tables; in studies checked, under half for an unresolved V gene and the rest for unknown reasons. This sample gives roughly 8,900 clones in total; around half of them show up just once. The top ten constitute around 7.1% of the sample. This sample's time point label indicates: mouse harvest day 7 after allogeneic transplant. Mouse grafts consisting of 10^7 T-cell-depleted bone marrow cells combined with 10^6 splenic CD5+ T cells were administered by tail vein injection. The specimen sequenced was gut tissue. These receptors were obtained from a female BALB/c mouse given C57BL/6 T cells with graft-versus-host disease after an allogeneic hematopoietic cell transplant.

The count of this clone is one. All gene names here are mouse names. The read falls 1 residue short of the CDR3 end, and the missing part is taken from the germline J gene. This sequence joins TRBV5 and TRBJ2-7; 9 bases align to TRBD2. The CDR3 loop spans 15 amino acids. After removal of 4 bases from V and 2 bases from J, the junction contained 6 bases not matched to a gene. Germline CDR1 and CDR2: LGHNA and YNLKQL (reference sequence). The CDR3 bases that were read are TGTGCCAGCAGCCCTCGGCTGGGGGGGGCCTATGAACAGTAC. Residues: CASSPRLGGAYEQY. The CDR3, in full, reads CASSPRLGGAYEQYF.

This clone was recorded a few times. Mouse gene names apply. The sequence runs out 1 residue before the end of the CDR3; the remainder is reconstructed from the germline J gene. This sequence joins TRBV4 and TRBJ2-7; 7 bases map to TRBD1. This CDR3 is 12 amino acids long. V trimming: 3 bases; J trimming: 6 bases; junction bases outside the gene matches: 2. Looked up from germline, CDR1 is LGHDT and CDR2 is YNNKQL (reference sequence). CDR3 sequence: CASSYGTVEQYF. The DNA read from the CDR3 is TGTGCCAGCAGCTATGGGACAGTTGAACAGTAC.

In regard to this clone: The listed genes are named as in mouse. The CDR3 is cut off 1 residue early in the read; its end comes from the germline J gene. The rearrangement joins TRBV26 to TRBJ1-4; a weak D match, TRBD1 (6 bases). This CDR3 region has 15 residues. The germline V and J ends were trimmed by 6 bases and 2 bases, with 13 bases remaining between them. Germline CDR1 KGHPV, CDR2 FQNQEV (reference sequence). CDR3 DNA (partial): TGTGCCAGCAGCGCGGGCGGGACATCCAACGAAAGATTATTT. This sequence encodes CASSAGGTSNERLF. The complete CDR3 protein is CASSAGGTSNERLFF.

As concerns this clone: Gene names refer to mouse genes. Partial CDR3 DNA: TGTGCCAGCAGTCTGTCGGGGGATAATTCGCCCCTCTAC. Translated: CASSLSGDNSPLY. The full-length CDR3 reads as CASSLSGDNSPLYF. The chain couples TRBV26 to TRBJ1-6, with D perhaps matching TRBD1 (5 bases). The read ends 1 residue shy of where the CDR3 ends; the end is completed using the germline J gene. TRBJ1-6 carries the ORF label, with uncertain function. CDR1 and CDR2 (germline): KGHPV, FQNQEV (reference sequence). Trimming stripped 0 bases from V and 5 bases from J, with 5 bases between. The CDR3 covers 14 residues.

As for this clone: The genes and germline here are from mouse. Read sequence stops 1 residue before the CDR3 end, and the germline J gene provides the missing end. V gene TRBV3 combines with J gene TRBJ1-2; D is unresolved. Trimming stripped 2 bases from V and 2 bases from J, with 6 bases between. CDR3 length: 13 residues. CDR1 SNHLY and CDR2 FYNGKV come from the germline V gene (reference sequence). The CDR3 bases that were read are TGTGCCAGCAGCTTAACGGGGAACTCCGACTACACC. It translates to CASSLTGNSDYT. The full CDR3 sequence reads CASSLTGNSDYTF.

About this clone itself: Any gene name here is a mouse gene name. The missing CDR3 end, 1 residue past where the read stops, is filled in from the germline J gene. Different DNA sequences within this sample yield the same CDR3. This sequence joins TRBV26 and TRBJ2-4; D perhaps matches TRBD1 (5 bases). The CDR3 has 13 residues. Germline loops: CDR1 KGHPV, CDR2 FQNQEV (reference sequence). V lost 2 bases and J 3 bases, leaving 6 bases between the germline ends. CDR3 DNA, as far as it was read: TGTGCCAGCAGTCTGACAGGACAAAACACCTTGTAC. Amino acids: CASSLTGQNTLY. The CDR3 in full is CASSLTGQNTLYF.

This clone appeared a single time. Genes here carry mouse names. The DNA ends 1 residue before the CDR3 does, and the rest of the CDR3 is filled in from the germline J gene. V and J are TRBV3 and TRBJ2-1; 9 bases map to TRBD1. Per the germline V gene, CDR1 is SNHLY and CDR2 is FYNGKV (reference sequence). The V and J ends lost 2 bases and 3 bases, in that order; junction bases with no gene match: 2. This CDR3 comprises 15 residues. CDR3 bases read: TGTGCCAGCAGCTTAATGACAGGGGGCTATGCTGAGCAGTTC. This gives the protein CASSLMTGGYAEQF. Given in full, the CDR3 is CASSLMTGGYAEQFF. Full variable domain (rest looked up from reference TRBV3 and TRBJ2-1): GPKVLQIPSHQIIDMGQMVTLNCDPVSNHLYFYWYKQILGQQMEFLVNFYNGKVMEKSKLFKDQFSVERPDGSYFTLKIQPTALEDSAVYFCASSLMTGGYAEQFFGPGTRLTVL.

This clone is categorized as medium-sized. Gene labels here are mouse ones. The sequence runs out 1 residue before the end of the CDR3; the remainder is reconstructed from the germline J gene. The chain has TRBV5 and TRBJ2-7, with 11 positions matching TRBD2. The CDR3 extends over 14 amino acids. V shed 5 bases, J shed 4 bases, and the junction held 4 bases outside the gene matches. Germline lookup yields CDR1 LGHNA and CDR2 YNLKQL (reference sequence). This chain's CDR3 is CASSSGTGGYEQYF. The CDR3 bases that were read are TGTGCCAGCAGCTCCGGGACTGGGGGTTATGAACAGTAC.

About this clone itself: Gene names and germline refer to mouse. The read ends 1 residue shy of where the CDR3 ends; the end is completed using the germline J gene. The rearrangement joins TRBV23 to TRBJ2-3; the DNA was not compared with TRBD1, the D call given in the table. Germline V lookup: CDR1 KGHTA, CDR2 FQNQQP. CDR3 size: 14 residues. The CDR3 here is CSSSYRDSAETLYF. The CDR3 bases that were read are TGCTCCAGCAGTTACAGGGATAGTGCAGAAACGCTGTAT.

As to this clone: Gene labels here are mouse ones. The read ends 1 residue shy of where the CDR3 ends; the end is completed using the germline J gene. The rearrangement uses TRBV5 and TRBJ1-1; a weak D match, TRBD1 (5 bases). V lost 1 base and J lost 0, with 6 bases in between. Germline CDR1 and CDR2: LGHNA and YNLKQL (reference sequence). The CDR3 is made up of 14 amino acids. The CDR3 here is CASSQGGANTEVFF. Partial CDR3 DNA: TGTGCCAGCAGCCAAGGAGGGGCAAACACAGAAGTCTTC.

With respect to this clone: Mouse germline and gene names are used. Read data end 1 residue before the CDR3 end; the end is taken from the germline J gene. The rearrangement uses TRBV19 and TRBJ1-4, with 9 bases fitting TRBD1. CDR1 is FNHDT and CDR2 is SITEND in the germline V gene (reference sequence). With V trimmed by 5 bases and J by 3 bases, 5 bases remained unmatched. CDR3 length: 15 amino acids. The sequenced part of the CDR3 DNA is TGTGCCAGCAGACCCGGGACAGGGCCCAACGAAAGATTATTT. Translation: CASRPGTGPNERLF. From start to end, the CDR3 is CASRPGTGPNERLFF.

Notes on this clone: The germline and genes are mouse ones. The read stops 1 residue short of the end of the CDR3; the missing end is completed from the germline J gene. The chain employs TRBV26 and TRBJ1-3, with 7 bases that match TRBD1. The CDR3 loop spans 13 amino acids. Germline loops: CDR1 KGHPV, CDR2 FQNQEV (reference sequence). The ends lost 6 bases at V and 3 bases at J; junction bases unmatched: 2. Incomplete CDR3 DNA: TGTGCCAGCAGATGGACAGGTGGAAATACGCTCTAT. The encoded protein is CASRWTGGNTLY. The whole CDR3 reads CASRWTGGNTLYF.

With respect to this clone: Gene names and germline refer to mouse. The read terminates 1 residue before the CDR3 end, so the remaining end is supplied by the germline J gene. This chain joins TRBV26 and TRBJ2-3; 9 bases align to TRBD2. This CDR3 is built from 15 residues. CDR1 and CDR2 from the germline V gene are KGHPV and FQNQEV (reference sequence). With 0 bases clipped from V and 5 bases from J, the junction kept 3 bases outside the gene matches. The part of the CDR3 DNA that was read is TGTGCCAGCAGTCTGTCTGGGGGGGCGCTAGAAACGCTGTAT. Translation gives CASSLSGGALETLY. The CDR3 in its entirety is CASSLSGGALETLYF.

In the case of this clone: Gene names and germline refer to mouse. The read halts 1 residue ahead of the CDR3 end, with the missing end drawn from the germline J gene. The V and J genes are TRBV26 and TRBJ1-1; the D is unclear. The V gene's germline CDR1 is KGHPV and CDR2 FQNQEV (reference sequence). The CDR3 is 11 amino acids. V lost 0 bases, J lost 7 bases, and 3 bases lay in between. The CDR3 loop is CASSLSVEVFF. CDR3 DNA (partial): TGTGCCAGCAGTCTGTCTGTAGAAGTCTTC.

In regard to this clone: The gene symbols are mouse symbols. The missing CDR3 end, 1 residue past where the read stops, is filled in from the germline J gene. V is TRBV26 and J is TRBJ1-5, with a possible D match to TRBD1 (6 bases). Germline V lookup: CDR1 KGHPV, CDR2 FQNQEV (reference sequence). V was trimmed by 6 bases and J by 3 bases, leaving 15 bases between them. This CDR3 is 15 amino acids long. The sequenced part of the CDR3 DNA is TGTGCCAGCAGCCCCACAGGGATTTTCAACCAGGCTCCGCTT. It is translated as CASSPTGIFNQAPL. The CDR3 in its entirety is CASSPTGIFNQAPLF. The variable domain in full, with the rest retrieved from reference TRBV26 and TRBJ1-5, is NSKVIQTPRYLVKGQGQKAKMRCIPEKGHPVVFWYQQNKNNEFKFLINFQNQEVLQQIDMTEKRFSAECPSNSPCSLEIQSSEAGDSALYLCASSPTGIFNQAPLFGEGTRLSVL.

Concerning this clone itself: Here the gene names and germline are mouse. With the read ending 1 residue before the CDR3 end, the germline J gene is used to fill in that end. The J gene is TRBJ2-7, the V gene TRBV5; 9 nucleotides agree with TRBD2. V trimming: 8 bases; J trimming: 0 bases; junction bases outside the gene matches: 5. In germline, CDR1 is LGHNA, CDR2 YNLKQL (reference sequence). The CDR3 extends over 14 amino acids. The CDR3 loop reads CASSAGGVSYEQYF. Incomplete CDR3 DNA: TGTGCCAGCTCTGCTGGGGGGGTCTCCTATGAACAGTAC.

This clone has only a few counts. Mouse gene names and germline throughout. The read ends 1 residue before the CDR3 terminus; that terminus is restored from the germline J gene. The rearrangement links TRBV16 to TRBJ2-7; 11 bases agree with TRBD1. V shed 5 bases, J shed 0 bases, and the junction held 3 bases outside the gene matches. Germline CDR1 SGHSA, CDR2 FRNQAP. The CDR3 totals 15 residues. CDR3 loop: CASSHGTGGSYEQYF. The part of the CDR3 DNA that was read is TGTGCAAGCAGCCACGGGACAGGGGGCTCCTATGAACAGTAC.

To note about this clone: Mouse gene names apply. The read falls 1 residue short of the CDR3 end, and the missing part is taken from the germline J gene. The chain recombines TRBV5 with TRBJ1-1; D gene unclear. The V gene's germline CDR1 is LGHNA and CDR2 YNLKQL (reference sequence). Trimming took 0 bases from V and 0 from J, leaving 8 bases between them. The CDR3 has 15 residues. Incomplete CDR3 DNA: TGTGCCAGCAGCCAAGATAACAGTGCAAACACAGAAGTCTTC. Protein sequence: CASSQDNSANTEVF. The full CDR3 is CASSQDNSANTEVFF.

This clone was counted between two and nine times. The germline and genes are mouse ones. The missing CDR3 end, 1 residue past where the read stops, is filled in from the germline J gene. Other DNA sequences in this sample translate to the same CDR3. The J gene is TRBJ1-2, the V gene TRBV26, with a tentative D call TRBD1 (5 bases). The CDR3 contains 13 residues. Deletions cut 6 bases from V and 1 base from J, with 9 bases between. CDR1 and CDR2 from the germline V gene are KGHPV and FQNQEV (reference sequence). CDR3 bases read: TGTGCCAGCAGCCGCCAGGGAAACTCCGACTACACC. Protein product: CASSRQGNSDYT. In full, the CDR3 is CASSRQGNSDYTF.

With regard to this clone: Gene names are mouse gene names. Read sequence stops 1 residue before the CDR3 end, and the germline J gene provides the missing end. The chain is built from TRBV19 and TRBJ1-1, with 7 positions matching TRBD1. CDR1 is FNHDT, CDR2 SITEND, per germline (reference sequence). The CDR3 totals 14 residues. V gave up 2 bases and J gave up 4 bases; unmatched junction bases: 5. This CDR3 is CASSIQGGGTEVFF. The DNA read from the CDR3 is TGTGCCAGCAGTATCCAGGGGGGGGGCACAGAAGTCTTC.